The 18 T cell receptor beta chains below come from one sample, sequenced in a study of tumor-infiltrating lymphocytes in primary liver carcinoma (dated by TCRdb to 2016 to 2017). Sequencing took place on an Illumina HiSeq 2500. TCRbeta-specific cDNA was reverse-transcribed from about 520 ng total RNA using a constant-region primer and ProtoScript II reverse transcriptase. The TCRbeta libraries were prepared through three rounds of nested multiplex PCR following a slightly modified ARM-PCR procedure. Multiplex TRBV1-TRBV30 forward primers and a Cbeta reverse primer were used in the first two PCR rounds, each of which was run for 10 to 11 cycles. TCRdb reprocessed the public reads (quality trimming at Q25 with fastp, clone calling with MiXCR) and kept in-frame beta chains. Every distinct CDR3 protein forms one entry, paired with its most common genes and DNA. The sample profile shows fewer than 350,000 distinct CDR3 sequences; around three fifths of them were found once. The ten top clones hold roughly 9% of the sample.

RNA from unsorted whole blood was extracted with TRIzol reagent, and germline DNA was obtained with the DNeasy Blood & Tissue kit. The specimen was peripheral blood. These receptors were obtained from a middle-aged man with primary liver carcinoma and hepatitis B virus infection.

To note about this clonotype: Given a much more abundant clone one base away, this may be a read error. The V call is TRBV10-2, the J call TRBJ2-1; D may be TRBD1 (6 bases). The V and J ends lost 5 bases and 10 bases respectively, with 12 bases between them. The CDR3 is 12 amino acids. Germline V gene sequence: CDR1 WSHSY, CDR2 SAAADI. The CDR3 sequence is CASSNGGHEQFF. The DNA for the CDR3 is TGCGCCAGCAGTAATGGGGGACACGAGCAGTTCTTC.

The V call is TRBV9, the J call TRBJ1-6; TRBD1 matches 10 bases. The germline V gene encodes CDR1 SGDLS and CDR2 YYNGEE. V gave up 4 bases and J gave up 8 bases; unmatched junction bases: 6. The CDR3 has 15 amino acids. This CDR3 is CASSPRTGGYSPLHF. As DNA, the CDR3 is TGTGCCAGCAGCCCCCGGACAGGGGGATATTCACCCCTCCACTTT. The whole variable domain, remainder taken from reference TRBV9 and TRBJ1-6, is DSGVTQTPKHLITATGQRVTLRCSPRSGDLSVYWYQQSLDQGLQFLIQYYNGEERAKGNILERFSAQQFPDLHSELNLSSLELGDSALYFCASSPRTGGYSPLHFGNGTRLTVT.

This clonotype was detected once. A much larger clone differs by one base, so this may be a read error. The CDR3 end shows no conserved phenylalanine or tryptophan, and so a read error is likely. This chain joins TRBV10-3 and TRBJ2-1; D unclear. Germline V gene data show CDR1 as ENHRY and CDR2 as SYGVKD. The CDR3 totals 11 residues. The V end was cut by 6 bases, the J end by 7 bases, with 7 bases between. CDR3 sequence reads: CAIRVKNEQFS. The CDR3 bases are TGTGCCATCAGGGTAAAGAATGAGCAGTTCTCC.

This clonotype was counted once. Given a much more abundant clone one base away, this may be a read error. The rearrangement joins TRBV29-1 to TRBJ1-3; no clear D gene. The CDR3 covers 13 residues. Trimming cost V 4 bases and J 4 bases, with 11 bases left between them. Germline V gene lookup returns CDR1 SQVTM and CDR2 ANQGSEA. Written as DNA, the CDR3 is TGCAGCGTTGGAACAAGGGCGGGAAACACCATATATTTT. This gives the protein CSVGTRAGNTIYF.

Comment on this clonotype: A read error may explain this, as a much larger clone is one base away. This chain connects TRBV6-1 to TRBJ2-7, with TRBD1 as a possible D gene (5 bases). The CDR3 has 15 residues. CDR1 and CDR2 (germline): MNHNS, SASEGT. Trimming took 0 bases from V and 0 from J, leaving 9 bases between them. CDR3 loop: CASSEANRSSYEQYF. The DNA of the CDR3 is TGTGCCAGCAGTGAAGCAAACAGGAGCTCCTACGAGCAGTACTTC.

With regard to this clonotype: One junction end does not reproduce the germline sequence, and a read error may be involved. This chain uses TRBV10-3 with TRBJ2-7; D might be TRBD1 or TRBD2, each matching 5 bases. The CDR3 is 12 residues long. Germline CDR1 reads ENHRY; CDR2 reads SYGVKD. The chain's CDR3 is CTISEGTYEQYF. The DNA of the CDR3 is TGTACCATCAGCGAGGGGACCTACGAGCAGTACTTC.

This clonotype was picked up many times. The chain links TRBV29-1 to TRBJ2-1; D is ambiguous. The ends were cut back, 5 bases at V and 9 bases at J, with 8 bases in the middle. There are 10 residues in the CDR3. Per germline, CDR1 SQVTM and CDR2 ANQGSEA. Here the CDR3 reads CSVPLGEQFF. CDR3 in DNA: TGCAGCGTTCCGTTAGGTGAGCAGTTCTTC.

Sample share makes this clonotype medium-sized. The genes are TRBV11-1 and TRBJ2-7; D may be TRBD1 (6 bases). This CDR3 has 11 amino acids. V gave up 7 bases and J gave up 2 bases, with 6 bases separating them. The germline V gene encodes CDR1 SGHAT and CDR2 FQDESV (reference sequence). The CDR3 is CASKGAYEQYF. The CDR3 coding sequence is TGTGCCAGCAAGGGGGCCTACGAGCAGTACTTC.

This clonotype was recorded at least ten times. This rearrangement joins TRBV4-1 to TRBJ1-1, with 9 bases identical to TRBD1. CDR1 and CDR2 (germline): MGHRA, YSYEKL. The ends lost 2 bases at V and 1 base at J; junction bases unmatched: 5. The CDR3 has 16 residues. The CDR3 sequence is CASSQNWDRENTEAFF. The CDR3 DNA reads TGCGCCAGCAGCCAAAATTGGGACAGGGAGAACACTGAAGCTTTCTTT.

This clonotype was seen more than once but under ten times. The chain is built from TRBV5-4 and TRBJ1-5; 7 nucleotides agree with TRBD1. The V segment lost 5 bases and the J segment 1 base; nucleotides outside the gene matches: 6. The germline V gene encodes CDR1 SGHNT and CDR2 YYREEE (reference sequence). CDR3 size: 15 residues. The CDR3 coding sequence is TGTGCCAGCAGTACCGGGACAGCAAGCAATCAGCCCCAGCATTTT. This gives the protein CASSTGTASNQPQHF.

This clonotype was counted many times. The genes are TRBV14 and TRBJ2-3, with a tentative D call TRBD2 (6 bases). CDR1 and CDR2 from the germline V gene are SGHDN and FVKESK. The CDR3 is 16 residues long. V shed 0 bases and J shed 3 bases, with 13 bases lying between them. The CDR3 loop is CASSQDRGTRTDTQYF. The CDR3 bases are TGTGCCAGCAGCCAAGACCGCGGGACTCGGACAGATACGCAGTATTTT.

The rearrangement uses TRBV14 and TRBJ2-1, with D unresolved. The CDR3 loop spans 14 amino acids. The germline V gene has CDR1 SGHDN and CDR2 FVKESK. V lost 0 bases to trimming and J lost 8 bases, with 11 bases between them. The CDR3 region is CASSQDTWNDEQFF. DNA for the CDR3: TGTGCCAGCAGCCAAGATACCTGGAACGATGAGCAGTTCTTC.

The sample holds many counts of this clonotype. V and J are TRBV5-4 and TRBJ2-7; 7 nucleotides match TRBD2. V gave up 4 bases and J gave up 0 bases; unmatched junction bases: 7. The length of the CDR3 is 15 residues. CDR1 SGHNT and CDR2 YYREEE come from the germline V gene (reference sequence). CDR3 DNA: TGTGCCAGCAGCCTATACCGGGACTACTCCTACGAGCAGTACTTC. As protein: CASSLYRDYSYEQYF.

Worth noting for this clonotype: This may come from a read error, since a much larger clone is one base off. The chain joins TRBV6-2 or TRBV6-3 to TRBJ2-6; 7 nucleotides line up with TRBD1. The CDR3 runs to 16 residues. CDR1 and CDR2 (germline): MNHEY, SVGEGT. CDR3 coding DNA: TGTACCAGCAGGGGACACCAGGGGGCTGGGGCCAACGTCCTGACTTTC. Translation gives CTSRGHQGAGANVLTF.

This clonotype was detected many times. The gene calls are TRBV6-5 and TRBJ1-3; 8 bases are a match to TRBD1. This CDR3 has 16 residues. CDR1 is MNHEY and CDR2 is SVGAGI in the germline V gene. The junction had 11 bases not matched to a gene; V was cut back by 6 bases and J by 4 bases. The CDR3 region is CASSADRVISGNTIYF. The CDR3 nucleotides are TGTGCCAGCAGCGCGGACAGGGTGATCTCCGGAAACACCATATATTTT.

This clonotype was recorded a few times. The chain couples TRBV5-4 to TRBJ1-1; weak D call: TRBD1 (6 bases). From germline, CDR1 is SGHNT and CDR2 YYREEE (reference sequence). The length of the CDR3 is 14 residues. The V and J ends lost 1 base and 1 base respectively, with 8 bases between them. The DNA of the CDR3 is TGTGCCAGCAGCTTGCAGGGGTGGAACACTGAAGCTTTCTTT. This codes for CASSLQGWNTEAFF.

Turning to this clonotype: A single base separates this from a much larger clone, so it may be a read error. The chain employs TRBV6-5 and TRBJ2-6; 7 bases are a match to TRBD2. The germline V gene encodes CDR1 MNHEY and CDR2 SVGAGI. The CDR3 is made up of 18 amino acids. The CDR3 DNA sequence: TGTGCCAGCAGTTACGTGGGGGGGGGAAACTCTGGGGGCAACGTCCTGACTTTC. Its protein product is CASSYVGGGNSGGNVLTF.

In regard to this clonotype: Given the absence of the conserved phenylalanine or tryptophan at the CDR3 end, a read error is likely. The gene calls are TRBV6-5 and TRBJ2-7; no definite D call. V lost 0 bases, J lost 1 base, and 4 bases lay in between. Germline V gene sequence: CDR1 MNHEY, CDR2 SVGAGI. The CDR3 totals 13 residues. CDR3 DNA: TGTGCCAGCAGTTACTCCGGGTCCTACGAGCAGTACCTC. It is translated as CASSYSGSYEQYL.